This section outlines one T cell receptor (beta chain) sequence together with its context. Assay: immunoSEQ multiplex PCR; the TCRdb copy retains only in-frame clones and omits some. The data contain 600,000 to 800,000 clones, over 55% of them singletons. These data belong to a study of shared clonotypes between healthy human individuals. The V segment lost 5 bases and the J segment 2 bases; nucleotides outside the gene matches: 7. Germline CDR1 and CDR2: MDHEN and SYDVKM. This CDR3 spans 16 amino acids. The V call is TRBV28, the J call TRBJ2-1; 9 nucleotides line up with TRBD2. The specimen was memory CD4+ T cells sorted from blood. Subset specified: CD45RA-negative fraction. This sequence was found in a woman in her 30s in good health. CDR3 nucleotide sequence: TGTGCCAGCAGTCCAAGGCTAGCGGGACCCTACAATGAGCAGTTCTTC. Amino acid sequence: CASSPRLAGPYNEQFF.